The 11 T cell receptor beta chains presented below share a single source sample, sequenced in a study of technical replicates of blood from four donors. Assay: immunoSEQ multiplex PCR; the TCRdb copy retains only in-frame clones and omits some. The profile shows about 90,000 clones, 94% of them singletons. The material sequenced was T cells isolated from PBMCs. The receptors stem from a human donor in good health.

The chain joins TRBV5-1 to TRBJ2-7; 7 bases agree with TRBD2. CDR3 length: 15 amino acids. With 0 bases clipped from V and 2 bases from J, the junction kept 5 bases outside the gene matches. From germline, CDR1 is SGHRS and CDR2 YFSETQ. Here the CDR3 reads CASSLGFSGTYEQYF. DNA of the CDR3: TGCGCCAGCAGCTTGGGGTTCAGCGGGACCTACGAGCAGTACTTC.

This chain joins TRBV13 and TRBJ1-1; 8 bases are shared with TRBD1. The ends lost 7 bases at V and 4 bases at J; junction bases unmatched: 11. Germline V gene lookup returns CDR1 PRHDT and CDR2 FYEKMQ (reference sequence). The CDR3 loop spans 15 amino acids. The CDR3 DNA is TGTGCCAGCACCACATTAGGACAGGGTGGCACTGAAGCTTTCTTT. The encoded protein is CASTTLGQGGTEAFF. Full variable domain (rest looked up from reference TRBV13 and TRBJ1-1): AAGVIQSPRHLIKEKRETATLKCYPIPRHDTVYWYQQGPGQDPQFLISFYEKMQSDKGSIPDRFSAQQFSDYHSELNMSSLELGDSALYFCASTTLGQGGTEAFFGQGTRLTVV.

This chain links TRBV6-4 with TRBJ1-4; perhaps TRBD1 as D (5 bases). The germline gives CDR1 MRHNA, CDR2 SNTAGT. The CDR3 spans 13 residues. V was clipped by 5 bases and J by 12 bases, with 16 bases between them. The CDR3 spells CASSQRQSGELFF. CDR3 nucleotides: TGTGCCAGCAGTCAACGACAGAGCGGGGAACTGTTTTTT.

This clone was seen a single time. The chain recombines TRBV7-2 with TRBJ2-1; maybe TRBD2 (5 bases). This CDR3 comprises 15 residues. Germline V CDR1 and CDR2: SGHTA, FQGNSA. V was shortened by 3 bases and J by 0 bases, with 9 bases between the two germline ends. In nucleotides, the CDR3 is TGTGCCAGCAGCTTGGAGGCGAGCTCCTACAATGAGCAGTTCTTC. Translating gives CASSLEASSYNEQFF.

The CDR3: CSVRGRIDEQFF. The CDR3 nucleotides are TGCAGCGTGCGAGGCAGAATAGATGAGCAGTTCTTC. V and J are TRBV29-1 and TRBJ2-1; D unresolved. The V end was cut by 6 bases, the J end by 8 bases, with 14 bases between. Germline assignment: CDR1 SQVTM and CDR2 ANQGSEA. This CDR3 comprises 12 residues.

The V call is TRBV19, the J call TRBJ1-2, with D possibly matching TRBD1 (6 bases). Germline loops: CDR1 LNHDA, CDR2 SQIVND (reference sequence). This CDR3 contains 18 residues. V was cut by 5 bases and J by 5 bases, with 27 bases left in between. The CDR3 DNA sequence: TGTGCCAGTAGTCGAATGGGGGCTGAGCTACACTCTTCATATGGCTACACCTTC. This encodes CASSRMGAELHSSYGYTF.

The CDR3 reads CASGLVLSGEINGYTF. Here the CDR3 DNA reads TGTGCTAGTGGTTTGGTACTATCGGGGGAGATCAATGGCTACACCTTC. This rearrangement joins TRBV12-5 to TRBJ1-2, with D possibly being TRBD1 (5 bases). This CDR3 is built from 16 residues. Germline lookup yields CDR1 LGHNT and CDR2 FRNRAP. Trimming shortened V by 0 bases and J by 6 bases, and 17 bases separated the two germline ends.

This clone was picked up one time. The chain couples TRBV6-5 to TRBJ2-1; D not resolved. Germline V gene sequence: CDR1 MNHEY, CDR2 SVGAGI. The CDR3 sequence is 11 residues long. The ends were cut back, 9 bases at V and 5 bases at J, with 8 bases in the middle. CDR3 amino acids: CASRGNNEQFF. The CDR3 nucleotides read TGTGCCAGTAGAGGTAACAATGAGCAGTTCTTC.

The chain joins TRBV5-4 to TRBJ2-2; D not certain. The CDR3 consists of 17 residues. The germline gives CDR1 SGHNT, CDR2 YYREEE (reference sequence). Deletions cut 0 bases from V and 4 bases from J, with 16 bases between. Here the CDR3 reads CASSLASRSSGTGELFF. CDR3 DNA sequence: TGTGCCAGCAGCTTGGCGTCAAGGAGTTCGGGCACCGGGGAGCTGTTTTTT.

The V and J genes are TRBV2 and TRBJ1-1; D call uncertain. CDR1 is SNHLY and CDR2 is FYNNEI in the germline V gene. CDR3 length: 14 amino acids. V was clipped by 6 bases and J by 0 bases, with 11 bases between them. CDR3 region: CASSHGEMNTEAFF. The CDR3 DNA is TGTGCCAGCAGCCACGGAGAAATGAACACTGAAGCTTTCTTT.

The chain combines TRBV9 with TRBJ2-4; 8 bases are a match to TRBD1. This CDR3 has 14 amino acids. Germline CDR1 and CDR2: SGDLS and YYNGEE. Unmatched junction bases numbered 6, after V lost 4 bases and J lost 6 bases. CDR3 protein: CASSQGAPVNIQYF. In DNA, the CDR3 is TGTGCCAGCAGCCAGGGGGCGCCGGTAAACATTCAGTACTTC.